Listed below are T cell receptor beta chains from one sample, sequenced in a study of blood T cell repertoires in COVID-19. Only in-frame clones appear in the TCRdb table, and some are missing; sequencing was by immunoSEQ multiplex PCR. Found here are fewer than 300,000 clones, about 70% of them singletons; the top ten hold 3% to 3.5%. Sequencing was performed on peripheral blood. These receptors came from a woman of 80 years or more with acute or convalescent COVID-19. Both conserved end residues are trimmed from each CDR3. Fields, in order: D gene, CDR3 length, V gene, CDR3 protein. A D gene is named only where the DNA matches it firmly.

>-|10|TRBV5-1
ASSFLGYEQF
>TRBD2|13|TRBV24-1
ATSDPGRETHEQF
>TRBD2|14|TRBV5-5
ASSPRGTSDYNEQF
>TRBD1|16|TRBV11-2
ASIIGTGLGSGANVLT
>TRBD2|14|TRBV30
AWSEILAGSSYEQY
>-|13|TRBV18
ASSPQARVSDEQY
>TRBD2|17|TRBV13
ASSLEGLAAGGAKNIQY
>-|13|TRBV27
ASSWGASAKNIQY
>-|13|TRBV11-2
ASSLDHGGGNEQF
>TRBD1|11|TRBV30
ASRTGGRETQY
>-|12|TRBV3-1/TRBV3-2
ASSQGAEKETQY
>-|14|TRBV18
ASSPDSRRSGNTIY
>-|12|TRBV6-5
ASSPGLEYNEQF
>-|13|TRBV5-1
ASSPGVSGANVLT
>TRBD2|12|TRBV3-1/TRBV3-2
ASSQLAVPGELF
>TRBD1|11|TRBV12-3/TRBV12-4
ASSANRGLGQY
>-|11|TRBV11-2
ASSFRQLYGYT
>TRBD2|14|TRBV24-1
ATSEGGGSSYNEQF
>-|13|TRBV5-1
ASSPNQGRNQPQH
>TRBD2|14|TRBV11-2
ASSLSGTSEYNEQF
>TRBD1|12|TRBV19
ASSAGTGGYGYT
>-|11|TRBV24-1
ATSAHNTGELF
>-|15|TRBV18
ASFPGLIKTVNTEAF
>TRBD2|15|TRBV19
ASSAPGLAVSTDTQY
>TRBD2|13|TRBV7-2
ASSEGLAGVYEQY
>TRBD1|13|TRBV2
ASRTGTVLNSPLH
>TRBD1|12|TRBV5-6
ASSEGQGREKLF
>-|11|TRBV10-2
ASRQTPSNGYT
>-|13|TRBV5-1
ASSLEGVGDTEAF
>-|13|TRBV6-5
ASSYDLAKGGELF
>-|13|TRBV18
ASSPPAAATGELF
>-|13|TRBV28
ASSLVSLKAYGYT
>-|14|TRBV7-9
ASSSTGDYSSYEQY
>TRBD1|13|TRBV5-1
ASSTGQGPNTEAF
>TRBD2|16|TRBV5-6
ASSYGPSGRGDKNIQY
>-|10|TRBV7-9
ASSPQVYEQY
>-|10|TRBV6-5
ASSYSREYYT
>TRBD2|13|TRBV5-1
ASSPHGLAVNEQF
>TRBD2|13|TRBV5-1
ASSSSGIGIDTQY
>-|11|TRBV19
ASSFRLEETQY
>-|16|TRBV7-2
ASSTQASTGRFSYEQY
>TRBD1|11|TRBV5-5
ASSRQGVYEQY
>-|12|TRBV6-6
ASSYRGLIYGYT
>-|13|TRBV7-2
ASSLVGVTDYGYT
>-|12|TRBV6-6
ASTNSDRRWEQY
>-|9|TRBV3-1/TRBV3-2
ASSHFYEQY
>-|12|TRBV6-2/TRBV6-3
ASSYWYRSYEQY
>TRBD1|13|TRBV7-2
ASSIQGTGVQPQH
>TRBD2|14|TRBV7-2
ASSLASSGGYETQY
>TRBD1|13|TRBV3-1/TRBV3-2
ASSQARGQVYGYT
>TRBD1|12|TRBV6-5
ATGTGTNLYGYT
>TRBD1|13|TRBV6-5
ASSRGQGHNYGYT
>-|12|TRBV4-3
ASSQDRFNSPLH
>-|14|TRBV18
ASSPPLQAETGELF
>TRBD2|16|TRBV27
ASSSRTSGGANTGELF